This T cell receptor (beta chain) was captured by sequencing in a study of cytomegalovirus exposure and HLA in healthy donors. Amplification used 60 Vbeta primers and 13 Jbeta primers. The protocol was immunoSEQ multiplex PCR, while the TCRdb copy is restricted to in-frame clones and leaves out a portion. The data show 150,000 to 180,000 clones, around 82% seen once. CDR1 is SGHDT, CDR2 YYEEEE, per germline. CDR3 size: 14 residues. V lost 5 bases to trimming and J lost 8 bases, with 19 bases between them. The clonotype comes from a woman aged 40 to 50 in good health and CMV-seropositive. Specimen: PBMCs. The chain uses TRBV5-6 and TRBJ1-2; possibly TRBD1 for D (6 bases). CDR3 protein: CASSRQETPGGYTF. CDR3 DNA: TGTGCCAGCAGTCGACAGGAGACCCCGGGCGGCTACACCTTC.